This T cell receptor (beta chain) was recorded in a study of T cell responses to AZD1222 COVID-19 vaccine. Germline lookup yields CDR1 MNHEY and CDR2 SMNVEV (reference sequence). The CDR3 loop spans 14 amino acids. V shed 6 bases, J shed 4 bases, and the junction held 3 bases outside the gene matches. Generated by immunoSEQ multiplex PCR, the TCRdb table keeps only in-frame clones and is missing some. This table holds some 150,000 clones, about 93% found once. Worth noting for this clone: Antigen: not known.

Study-level findings and limits: In a largely white British group with more females than males, clonal diversity was possibly underestimated. Only 5 or 6 individuals given AZD1222 were seropositive at baseline. Without day 14 samples, only post-peak T cell repertoires were studied. Once two AZD1222 doses were given, Spike-specific TCR breadth and depth went up.

The gene calls are TRBV27 and TRBJ2-2, with TRBD1 matching 9 bases. This TCR derives from an adult who received the AZD1222 COVID-19 vaccine. The sample consisted of peripheral blood, taken 28 days after the second AZD1222 dose. In nucleotides, the CDR3 is TGTGCCAGCAGGCCGGGACAGGGCACCGGGGAGCTGTTTTTT. Amino acids: CASRPGQGTGELFF.